This T cell receptor (beta chain) was sequenced for a study of T cell responses to AZD1222 COVID-19 vaccine. Across the whole study: Some second doses came at about 4 weeks and others at about 12 weeks; these were pooled.

The germline V gene encodes CDR1 MNHEY and CDR2 SMNVEV (reference sequence). CDR3 length: 14 residues. V lost 5 bases, J lost 5 bases, and 10 bases lay in between. Whole-study findings and limits: CD4 TCRs associated with vaccination spanned spike, dominating at 160-218 and 743-854. Of the AZD1222 recipients, only 5 or 6 were seropositive at baseline. The donor group comprised mostly white British people and more females; the analysis possibly underestimated clonal diversity.

Profiled with immunoSEQ multiplex PCR; TCRdb holds only in-frame clones, not every one. The sample holds over 140,000 clones; more than 90% are singletons and the top ten take more than 5%. Turning to this clone: Its antigen remains unknown.

This TCR came from an adult in good health. J is TRBJ2-6 and V is TRBV27, with D perhaps TRBD2 (6 bases). Sequenced here: peripheral blood, sampled on day 0 of AZD1222 vaccination. CDR3 sequence reads: CASSMEGWANVLTF. DNA for the CDR3: TGTGCCAGCAGTATGGAGGGCTGGGCCAACGTCCTGACTTTC.